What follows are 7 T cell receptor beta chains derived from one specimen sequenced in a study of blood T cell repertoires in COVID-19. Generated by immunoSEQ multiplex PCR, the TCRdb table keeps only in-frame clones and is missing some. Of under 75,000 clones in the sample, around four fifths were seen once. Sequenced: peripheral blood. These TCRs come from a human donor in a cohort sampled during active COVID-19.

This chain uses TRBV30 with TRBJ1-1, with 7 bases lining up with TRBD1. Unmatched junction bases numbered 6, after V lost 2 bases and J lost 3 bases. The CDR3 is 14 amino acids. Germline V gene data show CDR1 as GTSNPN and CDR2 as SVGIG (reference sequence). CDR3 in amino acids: CAWSRTGVDTEAFF. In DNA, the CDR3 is TGTGCCTGGAGTCGCACAGGGGTGGACACTGAAGCTTTCTTT.

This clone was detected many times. This CDR3 reads CASRRGGSTDTQYF. CDR3 nucleotide sequence: TGTGCCAGCCGGCGGGGGGGAAGCACAGATACGCAGTATTTT. V is TRBV19 and J is TRBJ2-3; TRBD2 matches at 9 bases. Germline values: CDR1 LNHDA, CDR2 SQIVND (reference sequence). The CDR3 runs 14 residues. Trimming at V came to 9 bases and at J to 0 bases, leaving 4 bases not matched to a gene.

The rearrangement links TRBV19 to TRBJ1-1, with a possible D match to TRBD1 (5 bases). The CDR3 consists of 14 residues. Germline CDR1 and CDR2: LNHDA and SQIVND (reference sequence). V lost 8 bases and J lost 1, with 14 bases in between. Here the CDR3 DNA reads TGTGCCAGTCGTCGGAGGGGCCCGAACACTGAAGCTTTCTTT. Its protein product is CASRRRGPNTEAFF.

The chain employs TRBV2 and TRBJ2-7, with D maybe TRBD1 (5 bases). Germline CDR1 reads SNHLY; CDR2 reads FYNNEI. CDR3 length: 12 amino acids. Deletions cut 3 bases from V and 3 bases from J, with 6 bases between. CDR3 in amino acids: CASSDRDYEQYF. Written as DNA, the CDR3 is TGTGCCAGCAGTGACAGGGACTACGAGCAGTACTTC.

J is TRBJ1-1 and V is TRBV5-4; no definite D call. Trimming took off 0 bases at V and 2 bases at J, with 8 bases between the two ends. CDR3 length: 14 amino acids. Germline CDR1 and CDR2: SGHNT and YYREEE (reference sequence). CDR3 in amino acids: CASSLAVANTEAFF. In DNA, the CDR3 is TGTGCCAGCAGCTTGGCGGTAGCTAACACTGAAGCTTTCTTT.

The CDR3 bases are TGCAGCGTCCTGACGGGGTACACTGAAGCTTTCTTT. As protein: CSVLTGYTEAFF. V is TRBV29-1 and J is TRBJ1-1, with unresolved D. The CDR3 has 12 amino acids. Germline CDR1 and CDR2: SQVTM and ANQGSEA. The V gene lost 6 bases and the J gene lost 3 bases, with 11 bases spanning the gap. Combining the CDR3 with reference TRBV29-1 and TRBJ1-1 gives the whole variable domain SAVISQKPSRDICQRGTSLTIQCQVDSQVTMMFWYRQQPGQSLTLIATANQGSEATYESGFVIDKFPISRPNLTFSTLTVSNMSPEDSSIYLCSVLTGYTEAFFGQGTRLTVV.

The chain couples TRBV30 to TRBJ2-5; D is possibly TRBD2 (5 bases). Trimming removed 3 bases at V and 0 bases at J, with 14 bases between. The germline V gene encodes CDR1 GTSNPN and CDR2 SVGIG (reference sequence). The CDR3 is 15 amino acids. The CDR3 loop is CAWRPWRTYQETQYF. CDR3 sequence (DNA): TGTGCCTGGAGACCCTGGAGGACCTACCAAGAGACCCAGTACTTC.